This T cell receptor beta chain comes out of a study of cytomegalovirus exposure and HLA in healthy donors. The study's findings and limits: Reports state that TCR beta sequences accurately predicted most subjects' HLA-A and HLA-B alleles.

The PCR contained 60 Vbeta and 13 Jbeta primers. As handled by the study authors: Some 80 million unique TCR beta chains, roughly 12 million shared, were counted in a later analysis. This table comes from immunoSEQ multiplex PCR, and its TCRdb copy is limited to in-frame clones, with some not included. Clone size and the V and J calls come from that table; the DNA yielded D and trimming. The data contain about 170,000 clones, 65% to 85% of them seen just once; the ten biggest clones take up around 4.4%. The germline gives CDR1 SEHNR, CDR2 FQNEAQ (reference sequence). The CDR3 sequence is 17 residues long. J was trimmed by 9 bases and V by 5 bases; bases with no gene match: 16. Note on this clone: Its antigen remains unknown.

Source material: PBMCs. The source is a woman aged 50 to 60 in good health and CMV-seropositive. V is TRBV7-9 and J is TRBJ2-1, with TRBD2 matching 10 bases. The CDR3 nucleotides are TGTGCCAGCAGCCGAGAGGGAAGCGGGAGGGCCCCCGGTGAGCAGTTCTTC. It specifies CASSREGSGRAPGEQFF.